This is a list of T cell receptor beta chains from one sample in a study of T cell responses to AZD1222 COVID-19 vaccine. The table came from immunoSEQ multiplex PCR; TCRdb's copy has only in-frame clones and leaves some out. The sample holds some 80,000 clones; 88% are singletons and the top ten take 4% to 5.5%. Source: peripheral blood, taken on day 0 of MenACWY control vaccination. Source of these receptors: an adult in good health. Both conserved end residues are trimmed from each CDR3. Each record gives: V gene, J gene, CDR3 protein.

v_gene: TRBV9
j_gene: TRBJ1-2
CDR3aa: ASSAWTAYNGYT

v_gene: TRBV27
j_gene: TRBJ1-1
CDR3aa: ASSSLGGTEAF

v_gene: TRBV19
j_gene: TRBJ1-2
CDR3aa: ASSTASGYT

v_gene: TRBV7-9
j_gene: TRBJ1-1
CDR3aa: ASSPLEHTEAF

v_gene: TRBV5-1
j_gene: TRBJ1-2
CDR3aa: ASSFSTPNYGYT

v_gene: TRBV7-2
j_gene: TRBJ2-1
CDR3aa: ASSVGTRSYNEQF

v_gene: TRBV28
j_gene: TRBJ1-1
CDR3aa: ASSHRGLQVNTEAF

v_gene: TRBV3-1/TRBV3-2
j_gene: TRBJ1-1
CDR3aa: ASATASEAF

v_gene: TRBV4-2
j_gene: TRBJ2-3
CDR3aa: ASSLRDRATDTQY

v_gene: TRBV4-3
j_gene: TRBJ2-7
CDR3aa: ASSQDFEGSLSYEQY

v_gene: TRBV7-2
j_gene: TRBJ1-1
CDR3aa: ASSPLRDMNTEAF

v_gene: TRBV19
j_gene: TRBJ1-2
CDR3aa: ASRTGSYGYT

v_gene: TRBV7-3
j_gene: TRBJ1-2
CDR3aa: ASSPRGRDGYT

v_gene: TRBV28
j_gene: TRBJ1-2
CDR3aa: ASTPLGQGSYGYT

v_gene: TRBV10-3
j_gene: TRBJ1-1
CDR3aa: AISEALGDAF

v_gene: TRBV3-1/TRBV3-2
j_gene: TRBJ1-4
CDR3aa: ASEGANEKLF

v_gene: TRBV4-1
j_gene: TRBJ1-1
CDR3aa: ASSQGGRGRGGDTEAF

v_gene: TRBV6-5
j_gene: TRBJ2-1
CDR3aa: TLRRGSSNEQF

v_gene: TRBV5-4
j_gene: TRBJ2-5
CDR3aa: ASSLVGTSLSSGETQY

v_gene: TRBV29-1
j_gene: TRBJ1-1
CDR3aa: SVDRDRVMSTEAF

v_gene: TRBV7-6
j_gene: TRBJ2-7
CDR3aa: ASSLESGGQGTGHYEQY

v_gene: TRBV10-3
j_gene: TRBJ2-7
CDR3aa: AISDGGLAGASYEQY

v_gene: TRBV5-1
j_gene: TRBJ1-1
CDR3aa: ASSLGGPNTEAF

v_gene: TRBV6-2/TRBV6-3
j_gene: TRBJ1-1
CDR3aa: ASSSRTGVRNTEAF

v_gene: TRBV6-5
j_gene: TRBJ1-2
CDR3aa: ASRKGTDLYGYT

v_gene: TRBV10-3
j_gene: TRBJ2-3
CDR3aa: AIKGGFSTDTQY

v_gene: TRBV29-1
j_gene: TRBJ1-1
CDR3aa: SAPSTVGANTEAF

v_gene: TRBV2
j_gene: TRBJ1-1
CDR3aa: ASSQGPYEAF

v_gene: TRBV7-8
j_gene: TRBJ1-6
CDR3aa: ASSWGRDSPLH